The next 27 T cell receptor beta chains were all read from a single sample in a study of T cell repertoires in cytomegalovirus infection. TCRdb independently ran MiXCR on the reads; one entry per CDR3 protein. The sample lists about 900,000 distinct CDR3 sequences; less than 35% were seen once. Their cognate antigens are unknown. Sequences were derived from cultured CD8+ T cells from PBMCs, sampled from culture after CMV antigen stimulation. The source is a human donor in good health (CMV status not recorded). Some clones in this sample may be carry-over from other donors' samples.

This clonotype showed up many times. The rearrangement joins TRBV7-9 to TRBJ2-7; 8 bases match TRBD2. Germline CDR1 and CDR2: SEHNR and FQNEAQ (reference sequence). With 0 bases clipped from V and 5 bases from J, the junction kept 6 bases outside the gene matches. CDR3 length: 15 amino acids. The DNA for the CDR3 is TGTGCCAGCAGCTTAGCGACGGGGGGGCGGGACGAGCAGTACGTC. Amino acid sequence: CASSLATGGRDEQYV.

J is TRBJ2-1 and V is TRBV7-9; D possibly matches TRBD1 or TRBD2 (5 bases each). Looked up from germline, CDR1 is SEHNR and CDR2 is FQNEAQ (reference sequence). Deletions cut 7 bases from V and 9 bases from J, with 22 bases between. The CDR3 runs 15 residues. The CDR3 DNA is TGTGCCAGCACCTATTTTGGGGGATTTGGGCGTGAGCAGTTCTTC. Amino acids: CASTYFGGFGREQFF.

The chain has TRBV2 and TRBJ2-6; 9 nucleotides agree with TRBD1. J was trimmed by 1 base and V by 6 bases; bases with no gene match: 10. In germline, CDR1 is SNHLY, CDR2 FYNNEI. The CDR3 extends over 18 amino acids. CDR3 sequence (DNA): TGTGCCAGCAGGAGAGGTACAGGGGGCGATTCTGGGGCCAACGTCCTGACTTTC. Translation gives CASRRGTGGDSGANVLTF.

The genes are TRBV4-1 and TRBJ1-5; unclear D gene. The CDR3 runs to 14 residues. Trimming removed 2 bases from V and 2 bases from J, with 7 bases in between. The V gene's germline CDR1 is MGHRA and CDR2 YSYEKL. CDR3 nucleotides: TGCGCCAGCAGCCAACAGATGGGCAATCAGCCCCAGCATTTT. Translated, it gives CASSQQMGNQPQHF.

The genes are TRBV29-1 and TRBJ2-1, with no clear D. Trimming cost V 4 bases and J 5 bases, with 6 bases left between them. The CDR3 sequence is 11 residues long. The germline gives CDR1 SQVTM, CDR2 ANQGSEA. The DNA of the CDR3 is TGCAGCGTTGGTGGTCACAATGAGCAGTTCTTC. It yields the protein CSVGGHNEQFF.

The J gene is TRBJ1-4, the V gene TRBV27; D ambiguous. Germline CDR1 MNHEY, CDR2 SMNVEV (reference sequence). The CDR3 runs 13 residues. Trimming took 2 bases from V and 7 from J, leaving 8 bases between them. This CDR3 is CASSLVWGEKLFF. Written as DNA, the CDR3 is TGTGCCAGCAGTTTAGTTTGGGGTGAAAAACTGTTTTTT.

As concerns this clonotype: This could be a read error, since a much larger clone is one nucleotide away. This likely comes from a read error, as the CDR3 has no conserved phenylalanine or tryptophan at its end. V and J are TRBV7-9 and TRBJ2-1; 9 bases fit TRBD2. The CDR3 contains 17 residues. Trimming at V came to 5 bases and at J to 8 bases, leaving 16 bases not matched to a gene. The V gene's germline CDR1 is SEHNR and CDR2 FQNEAQ (reference sequence). The DNA for the CDR3 is TGTGCCAGCAGCCCCCGGGCTAGCGGGGTTAGGTCCTATGAGCAGTTCTCC. This gives the protein CASSPRASGVRSYEQFS.

The chain links TRBV6-2 or TRBV6-3 to TRBJ1-2; no reliable D call. V was pared by 4 bases and J by 8 bases, with 23 bases between. This CDR3 contains 16 residues. CDR1 is MNHEY, CDR2 SVGEGT, per germline. DNA of the CDR3: TGTGCCAGCAGTTCCCTGGATGGAGAATATAGTTCGGGCTACACCTTC. Its protein is CASSSLDGEYSSGYTF.

There are a few counts of this clonotype. The V call is TRBV27, the J call TRBJ1-1; perhaps TRBD1 as D (5 bases). CDR3 length: 15 residues. CDR1 is MNHEY, CDR2 SMNVEV, per germline (reference sequence). V was pared by 8 bases and J by 4 bases, with 20 bases between. CDR3: CASGRRARMGTEAFF. The CDR3 nucleotides are TGTGCCAGCGGCCGCAGGGCCCGGATGGGCACTGAAGCTTTCTTT.

This clonotype was observed a few times. The chain joins TRBV5-5 to TRBJ1-5; a possible D gene is TRBD1 (6 bases). The V end was cut by 7 bases, the J end by 3 bases, with 14 bases between. Germline V gives CDR1 SGHKS, CDR2 YYEKEE (reference sequence). The CDR3 is 14 amino acids. CDR3 in DNA: TGTGCCAGCGGGCGGGGGGCGAACAATCAGCCCCAGCATTTT. It yields the protein CASGRGANNQPQHF.

The chain recombines TRBV9 with TRBJ2-3; D tentatively reads TRBD1 or TRBD2 (6 bases each). CDR3 length: 16 residues. V dropped 4 bases and J dropped 2 bases, with 17 bases sitting between them. Germline V gene lookup returns CDR1 SGDLS and CDR2 YYNGEE. CDR3: CASSPLGGLVTDTQYF. In DNA form, the CDR3 reads TGTGCCAGCAGCCCTCTAGGGGGACTTGTCACAGATACGCAGTATTTT.

The rearrangement links TRBV6-1 to TRBJ1-5; D gene ambiguous. This CDR3 spans 17 amino acids. V was clipped by 6 bases and J by 3 bases, with 21 bases between them. In germline, CDR1 is MNHNS, CDR2 SASEGT. CDR3 DNA: TGTGCCAGCAGCCCCGGGTTGGCAGTTATGGACAATCAGCCCCAGCATTTT. It yields the protein CASSPGLAVMDNQPQHF.

This clonotype occurred many times. CDR3 region: CATSDSSGGAVWEQFF. In DNA form, the CDR3 reads TGTGCCACCAGTGATTCTAGCGGGGGGGCCGTATGGGAGCAGTTCTTC. This chain links TRBV24-1 with TRBJ2-1; 12 bases map to TRBD2. The CDR3 length is 16 residues. V was pared by 2 bases and J by 10 bases, with 8 bases of the junction left unmatched. CDR1 is KGHDR and CDR2 is SFDVKD in the germline V gene.

The chain links TRBV25-1 to TRBJ1-5, with a possible D match to TRBD1 (6 bases). V was shortened by 2 bases and J by 5 bases, with 10 bases between the two germline ends. The CDR3 has 14 amino acids. CDR1 and CDR2 (germline): MGHDK, SYGVNS. The CDR3 loop reads CASSETGLDQPQHF. CDR3 DNA: TGTGCCAGCAGTGAAACAGGGCTCGATCAGCCCCAGCATTTT.

This clonotype was recorded at least ten times. The J gene is TRBJ1-1, the V gene TRBV7-2, with 7 bases that match TRBD1. Germline V gene lookup returns CDR1 SGHTA and CDR2 FQGNSA. The CDR3 length is 17 residues. The trim removed 1 base at V and 4 bases at J, leaving 12 bases unmatched. For the CDR3, the DNA is TGTGCCAGCAGCTTAGACAGCCCCAGACAGGGTACCACTGAAGCTTTCTTT. It is translated as CASSLDSPRQGTTEAFF.

The rearrangement uses TRBV7-4 and TRBJ1-5; 11 bases fit TRBD1. The V and J ends lost 5 bases and 1 base, in that order; junction bases with no gene match: 10. The CDR3 spans 18 residues. Germline V gene sequence: CDR1 SGHVT, CDR2 SQSDAQ. In nucleotides, the CDR3 is TGTGCCAGCAGCCCAGGGACAGGGGGTGATCCGAGCAATCAGCCCCAGCATTTT. Translated: CASSPGTGGDPSNQPQHF.

This clonotype has more than one count but fewer than ten. This chain uses TRBV6-1 with TRBJ1-3; D is uncertain. Germline values: CDR1 MNHNS, CDR2 SASEGT. V lost 7 bases and J 0 bases, leaving 7 bases between the germline ends. The length of the CDR3 is 13 residues. CDR3 region: CASTGLSGNTIYF. CDR3 bases: TGTGCCAGCACCGGGCTCTCTGGAAACACCATATATTTT.

The chain joins TRBV2 to TRBJ2-7; D not resolved. CDR3 size: 13 residues. In germline, CDR1 is SNHLY, CDR2 FYNNEI. Trimming took 7 bases from V and 2 from J, leaving 12 bases between them. The DNA for the CDR3 is TGTGCCAGCAATCTGGGTGTGACCTACGAGCAGTACGTC. This sequence encodes CASNLGVTYEQYV.

This clonotype has just a few counts. The chain has TRBV18 and TRBJ2-1, with 11 bases that match TRBD1. The V gene end was trimmed by 1 base and the J gene end by 6 bases; junction bases not matched to a gene: 5. The germline V gene has CDR1 KGHSH and CDR2 LQKENI. This CDR3 is 16 amino acids long. CDR3 bases: TGTGCCAGCTCACCACTCGGACAGGGGGCTACCAATGAGCAGTTCTTC. This translates into CASSPLGQGATNEQFF.

A few counts support this clonotype. The chain has TRBV10-3 and TRBJ2-1, with TRBD2 as a possible D gene (5 bases). CDR1 is ENHRY, CDR2 SYGVKD, per germline. Trimming removed 5 bases at V and 8 bases at J, with 13 bases between. CDR3 length: 13 amino acids. CDR3 region: CAISRSAEDEQFF. CDR3 sequence (DNA): TGTGCCATCAGTCGATCAGCGGAAGATGAGCAGTTCTTC.

This clonotype was counted ten times or more. The chain joins TRBV7-6 to TRBJ2-1, with D tentatively TRBD1 (6 bases). Germline V gene data show CDR1 as SGHVS and CDR2 as FNYEAQ. V gave up 5 bases and J gave up 2 bases, with 13 bases separating them. The CDR3 extends over 15 amino acids. CDR3 residues: CASSLRGPPYNEQFF. The CDR3 DNA sequence: TGTGCCAGCAGCCTCAGGGGTCCCCCCTACAATGAGCAGTTCTTC. The full variable domain, completed using reference TRBV7-6 and TRBJ2-1, is GAGVSQSPRYKVTKRGQDVALRCDPISGHVSLYWYRQALGQGPEFLTYFNYEAQQDKSGLPNDRFSAERPEGSISTLTIQRTEQRDSAMYRCASSLRGPPYNEQFFGPGTRLTVL.

This chain connects TRBV4-3 to TRBJ1-1, with 9 bases lining up with TRBD1. This CDR3 has 17 amino acids. Trimming cost V 5 bases and J 1 base; bases outside gene matches: 11. Looked up from germline, CDR1 is LGHNA and CDR2 is YSLEER. For the CDR3, the DNA is TGCGCCAGCAGCGGCCCGGGACAGGGCGTAGGGAACACTGAAGCTTTCTTT. Its protein is CASSGPGQGVGNTEAFF.

The gene calls are TRBV2 and TRBJ1-4, with TRBD1 matching 9 bases. The V gene end was trimmed by 6 bases and the J gene end by 3 bases; junction bases not matched to a gene: 17. Per germline, CDR1 SNHLY and CDR2 FYNNEI. This CDR3 is built from 19 residues. The CDR3 DNA reads TGTGCCAGCAGCTTAGATCTGACAGGGGGTCGTTTAGCTAATGAAAAACTGTTTTTT. The encoded protein is CASSLDLTGGRLANEKLFF.

This clonotype was observed a few times. V is TRBV5-4 and J is TRBJ1-1; D is undetermined. The germline V gene has CDR1 SGHNT and CDR2 YYREEE (reference sequence). V was cut by 4 bases and J by 5 bases, with 18 bases left in between. The CDR3 has 15 amino acids. CDR3: CASSLVPTAGTEAFF. For the CDR3, the DNA is TGTGCCAGCAGCCTGGTACCGACCGCCGGGACTGAAGCTTTCTTT. The variable domain in full, completed from reference TRBV5-4 and TRBJ1-1, reads ETGVTQSPTHLIKTRGQQVTLRCSSQSGHNTVSWYQQALGQGPQFIFQYYREEENGRGNFPPRFSGLQFPNYSSELNVNALELDDSALYLCASSLVPTAGTEAFFGQGTRLTVV.

On this clonotype itself: A junction end diverges from the germline sequence, so it may reflect a read error. The CDR3 nucleotides are TGTGCCAGCAGTTCCCAAGTGACCCAGTACTTC. The encoded protein is CASSSQVTQYF. V and J are TRBV28 and TRBJ2-5; D gene ambiguous. Germline CDR1 is MDHEN and CDR2 is SYDVKM. The CDR3 consists of 11 residues.

This chain joins TRBV6-1 and TRBJ1-5; D remains unclear. Germline CDR1 is MNHNS and CDR2 is SASEGT. There are 15 residues in the CDR3. Trimming left V 5 bases short and J 2 bases short, with 13 bases between. CDR3 sequence reads: CASSSRVGGNQPQHF. For the CDR3, the DNA is TGTGCCAGCAGTTCGAGGGTGGGTGGCAATCAGCCCCAGCATTTT.

Many counts were recorded for this clonotype. This chain joins TRBV6-5 and TRBJ2-1; 8 bases map to TRBD2. This CDR3 contains 18 residues. V was pared by 0 bases and J by 6 bases, with 13 bases of the junction left unmatched. The germline gives CDR1 MNHEY, CDR2 SVGAGI. The CDR3 DNA sequence: TGTGCCAGCAGTTACTCGACAGTCGGCGGGGGGATAGCCAATGAGCAGTTCTTC. Translation: CASSYSTVGGGIANEQFF.